Within the sample, the clone carrying this T cell receptor (beta chain) is large. The antigen is undetermined. TRBV12-4/TRBJ1-2 clonotypes were amplified with adaptor-ligated barcode primers. TCRdb re-analysed the multiplex PCR reads in MiXCR, keeping a single row per CDR3 protein. The sample has roughly 420 distinct CDR3 sequences, about 20% seen once; the top ten hold about 23%. V was pared by 6 bases and J by 7 bases, with 6 bases of the junction left unmatched. The CDR3 extends over 13 amino acids. Purified naive CD4+ T cells were depleted of CD25+ Tregs. General study points: Under 2.1% of tumor Treg sequences matched blood Tregs or memory cells. Tumor Tregs overlapped most with tumor, then blood, naive CD4+ cells. In terms of TCR gene usage, tumor memory CD4+ T cells clustered together with blood and lymph node memory CD4+ cells, as well as with lymph node naive CD4+ cells.

The clonotype originates from a female donor with breast cancer. The gene calls are TRBV12-3 or TRBV12-4 and TRBJ1-2; 9 bases match TRBD1. The sample comprised naive CD4+ T cells sorted from blood. Subset: naive CD4+ T cells, CD4+CD45RA+CD25-. In nucleotides, the CDR3 is TGTGCCAGCAGAAGGACAGGGGAGGGTGGCTACACCTTC. It codes for CASRRTGEGGYTF.